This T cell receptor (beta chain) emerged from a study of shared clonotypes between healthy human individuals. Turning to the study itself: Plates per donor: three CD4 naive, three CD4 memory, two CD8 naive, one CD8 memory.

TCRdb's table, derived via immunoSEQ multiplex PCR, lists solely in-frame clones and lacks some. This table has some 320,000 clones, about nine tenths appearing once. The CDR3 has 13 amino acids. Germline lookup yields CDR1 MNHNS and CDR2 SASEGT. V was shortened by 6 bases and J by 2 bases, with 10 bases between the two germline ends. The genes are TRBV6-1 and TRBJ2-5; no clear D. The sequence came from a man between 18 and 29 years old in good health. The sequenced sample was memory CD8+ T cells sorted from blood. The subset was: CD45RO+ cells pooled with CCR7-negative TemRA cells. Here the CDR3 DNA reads TGTGCCAGCAGCCGGGCAGTGCAAGAGACCCAGTACTTC. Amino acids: CASSRAVQETQYF.